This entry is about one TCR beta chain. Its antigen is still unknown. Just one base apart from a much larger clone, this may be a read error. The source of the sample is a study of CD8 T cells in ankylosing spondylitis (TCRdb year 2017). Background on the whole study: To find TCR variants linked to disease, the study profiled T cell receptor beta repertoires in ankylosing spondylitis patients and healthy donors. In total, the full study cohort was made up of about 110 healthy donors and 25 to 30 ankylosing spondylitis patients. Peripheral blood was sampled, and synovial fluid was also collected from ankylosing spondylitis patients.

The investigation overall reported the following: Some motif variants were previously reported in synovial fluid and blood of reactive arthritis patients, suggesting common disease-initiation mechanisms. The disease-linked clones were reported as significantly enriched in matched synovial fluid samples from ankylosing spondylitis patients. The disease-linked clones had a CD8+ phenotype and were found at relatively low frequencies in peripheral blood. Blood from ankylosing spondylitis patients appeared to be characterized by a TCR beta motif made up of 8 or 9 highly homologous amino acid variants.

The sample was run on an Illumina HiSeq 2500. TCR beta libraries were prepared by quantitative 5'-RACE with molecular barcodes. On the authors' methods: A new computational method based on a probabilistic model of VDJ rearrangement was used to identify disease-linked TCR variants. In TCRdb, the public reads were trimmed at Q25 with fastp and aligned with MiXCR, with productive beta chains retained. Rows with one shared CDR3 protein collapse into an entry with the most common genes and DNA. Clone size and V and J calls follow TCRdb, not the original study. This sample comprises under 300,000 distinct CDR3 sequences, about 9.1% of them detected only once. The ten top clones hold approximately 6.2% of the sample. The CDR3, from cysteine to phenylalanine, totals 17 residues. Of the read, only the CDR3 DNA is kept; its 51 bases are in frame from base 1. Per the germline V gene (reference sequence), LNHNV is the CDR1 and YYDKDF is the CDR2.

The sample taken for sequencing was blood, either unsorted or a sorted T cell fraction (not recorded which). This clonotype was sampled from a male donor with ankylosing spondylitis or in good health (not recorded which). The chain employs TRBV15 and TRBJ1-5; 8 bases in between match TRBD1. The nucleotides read TGTGCCACCAGCAGAGCTGGACAGGGCGGTAGCAATCGGCCCCAGCATTTT. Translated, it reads CATSRAGQGGSNRPQHF.